A selection of T cell receptor beta chains follows, all from one sample in a study of neurological immune-mediated disorders. TCRdb processed the 5' RACE reads anew with MiXCR; each CDR3 protein has one entry. This sample has roughly 62,000 distinct CDR3 sequences, with roughly 11% found just once. The sequencing sample was made of PBMCs. These receptors were obtained from a man aged 60 to 69 in good health. CDR3s leave out the opening cysteine and the closing phenylalanine or tryptophan. The D gene is left open where the match is weak.

j_gene | d_gene | v_gene | CDR3aa
TRBJ2-1 | . | TRBV7-2 | ASSLPTSNEQF
TRBJ2-7 | . | TRBV5-1 | ASSTTGTSYEQY
TRBJ2-7 | . | TRBV24-1 | ATSDGRDGAYEQY
TRBJ2-7 | . | TRBV27 | ASSLMGHTFYEQY
TRBJ1-5 | . | TRBV2 | ASSPGPASNQPQH
TRBJ1-2 | . | TRBV28 | AIDGQPPDYGYT
TRBJ1-1 | . | TRBV29-1 | SVEVQNTEAF
TRBJ2-2 | . | TRBV24-1 | ATGTANTGELF
TRBJ1-5 | TRBD1 | TRBV25-1 | ASSGGTDYNQPQH
TRBJ1-1 | . | TRBV12-3/TRBV12-4 | ASSFLVNTEAF
TRBJ2-2 | . | TRBV4-3 | ASSQLLGAANTGELF
TRBJ2-5 | . | TRBV7-9 | ASSLNGGETQY
TRBJ1-4 | . | TRBV6-1 | ASRVRHGNEKLF
TRBJ2-5 | . | TRBV12-3/TRBV12-4 | ASRVQGSGRETQY
TRBJ2-1 | . | TRBV29-1 | SVNSPGSPYNEQF
TRBJ2-3 | . | TRBV5-1 | ASSLAIGGTDTQY